This T cell receptor (beta chain) derives from a study of OX40 agonist ivuxolimab in advanced cancers. Turning to this clone: Its antigen is not known. An end of the junction differs from the germline gene, which may be a read error.

Blood sampling was done at baseline, cycle 4 day 1, and cycle 7 day 1. TCRdb's table, derived via immunoSEQ multiplex PCR, lists solely in-frame clones and lacks some. The repertoire has roughly 49,000 clones, around 81% of them found once; the top ten carry 5.5% to 7%. Germline CDR1 and CDR2: MDHEN and SYDVKM. This CDR3 is 15 amino acids long. The study's findings and limits: Patients with a partial response at 0.1-3.0 mg/kg had among the lowest clonal expansion. At doses 0.1 to 3.0 mg/kg, CD4+ and CD8+ clones expanded.

The clonotype comes from an adult with an advanced solid tumor such as melanoma, head and neck, liver or kidney cancer. The gene calls are TRBV28 and TRBJ1-6, with D uncertain. Source: CD4+ or CD8+ T cells sorted from blood, taken in a trial of the OX40 agonist ivuxolimab. CDR3 residues: CASSLSPGYDSPLHF. CDR3 coding DNA: TGTGCCAGCAGTTTGTCTCCAGGCTATGATTCACCCCTCCACTTT.